The 6 T cell receptor beta chains below were found in one sample sequenced in a study of vaccination and CD4 T cells after COVID-19. Regarding time point: late sampling 161 to 241 days after vaccination in a few convalescent patients. As for treatment: approximately 9-day PBMC culture with coronavirus spike peptide pools or control peptides (ViraFEST assay). Sequencing of cultured CD4+ T cell DNA used the Oncomine TCR Beta short-read assay. TCRdb processed the PCR reads anew with MiXCR; each CDR3 protein has one entry. The sample records about 15,000 distinct CDR3 sequences, around 47% being singletons. Antigen specificity for these receptors is unknown. Sample: CD4+ T cells from blood, cultured in vitro, taken about 7 months after SARS-CoV-2 vaccination. The origin of the receptors is a human donor who had recovered from COVID-19.

The rearrangement links TRBV6-1 to TRBJ1-2; 8 nucleotides align to TRBD1. This CDR3 spans 14 amino acids. Per the germline V gene, CDR1 is MNHNS and CDR2 is SASEGT. After removal of 2 bases from V and 5 bases from J, the junction contained 4 bases not matched to a gene. CDR3 bases: TGTGCCAGCAGTGAACAGGGGGCGCGTTATGGCTACACCTTC. Encoded protein: CASSEQGARYGYTF.

The chain couples TRBV7-2 to TRBJ1-1; tentative D call: TRBD1 (5 bases). From germline, CDR1 is SGHTA and CDR2 FQGNSA. The V end was cut by 2 bases, the J end by 4 bases, with 11 bases between. CDR3 length: 14 residues. The CDR3, as DNA: TGTGCCAGCAGCTTAAAAAGGGGTGGCACTGAAGCTTTCTTT. This encodes CASSLKRGGTEAFF. The whole variable domain, filled in from reference TRBV7-2 and TRBJ1-1, reads GAGVSQSPSNKVTEKGKDVELRCDPISGHTALYWYRQSLGQGLEFLIYFQGNSAPDKSGLPSDRFSAERTGGSVSTLTIQRTQQEDSAVYLCASSLKRGGTEAFFGQGTRLTVV.

Here the CDR3 DNA reads TGTGCCAGCAGTGATCTCGGTCGAGAGACCCAGTACTTC. Encoded protein: CASSDLGRETQYF. V usage is TRBV2 and J usage is TRBJ2-5, with no clear D. Trimming took off 3 bases at V and 4 bases at J, with 9 bases between the two ends. The germline CDR1 and CDR2 sequences are SNHLY and FYNNEI. CDR3 length equals 13 residues.

This clonotype was counted a few times. The chain links TRBV20-1 to TRBJ2-2, with 9 positions matching TRBD2. The CDR3 contains 14 residues. Germline CDR1 DFQATT, CDR2 SNEGSKA (reference sequence). The ends lost 5 bases at V and 3 bases at J; junction bases unmatched: 4. CDR3 coding DNA: TGCAGTGCTGGTAGCGGGAGTTACACCGGGGAGCTGTTTTTT. Protein: CSAGSGSYTGELFF.

This sequence joins TRBV7-2 and TRBJ2-7, with 9 positions matching TRBD2. The CDR3 is 16 amino acids. V shed 3 bases and J 0 bases; nucleotides not matched to a gene: 6. Germline values: CDR1 SGHTA, CDR2 FQGNSA. The CDR3 DNA is TGTGCCAGCAGCTTCTCCGGAGCGGGAGGCTCCTACGAGCAGTACTTC. It specifies CASSFSGAGGSYEQYF.

The chain has TRBV28 and TRBJ1-2; D is possibly TRBD1 (6 bases). V shed 8 bases and J shed 6 bases, with 16 bases lying between them. The CDR3 is made up of 13 amino acids. Looked up from germline, CDR1 is MDHEN and CDR2 is SYDVKM. CDR3 in amino acids: CASLTGTKDGYTF. The CDR3 nucleotides read TGTGCCAGCCTCACAGGGACTAAGGATGGCTACACCTTC.